The subject of this entry is one T cell receptor (beta chain). Antigen: not known. The CDR3 contains 16 residues. CDR1 and CDR2 (germline): GTSNPN, SVGIG (reference sequence). V gave up 1 base and J gave up 5 bases; unmatched junction bases: 10. The sample is drawn from a study of vaccination effects on CD4 cells after COVID-19. Study in general: With 8.5 to 10 ug/ml peptides and 10 IU/ml IL-2, over 1.5 million PBMC per well were cultured.

Libraries were prepared by immunoSEQ multiplex PCR; TCRdb keeps only in-frame clonotypes and omits some of them. Of 30,000 to 35,000 clones listed, about three quarters are singletons. Researchers isolated CD4+ T cells once about eleven days of culture had elapsed. Confirmation by PCR established that the person had SARS-CoV-2 infection between March and December 2020. Either the BNT162b2 or mRNA-1273 vaccine was given to participants in two doses. The sample here was CD4+ T cells from PBMCs cultured without peptide, taken after COVID-19 vaccination. V and J are TRBV30 and TRBJ2-5; 10 nucleotides agree with TRBD1. The source is a human donor who had a prior SARS-CoV-2 infection. CDR3 DNA: TGTGCCTGGAGTGCCACCGGGACAGGGGTTTGGGAGACCCAGTACTTC. This gives the protein CAWSATGTGVWETQYF.